Below, 17 T cell receptor beta chains from the same sample are listed, as sequenced in a study of T cells in Graves' hyperthyroidism and ophthalmopathy. RNA transcripts yielded amplified TCR beta CDR3 regions. An initial round of RT-PCR targeting the TCR CDR3 relied on the HTBI primer set. One entry per CDR3 protein results from TCRdb running MiXCR on the multiplex PCR reads. This sample yields over 300,000 distinct CDR3 sequences, of which around 13% are seen a single time; 9.5% to 12% belongs to the top ten. Sequenced: blood. The receptors were gathered from a woman in her sixties or seventies with Graves' hyperthyroidism.

This clonotype was detected a few times. CDR3 nucleotides: TGTGCCAGTAGTATCGGACAGGGTGCTTCCTACGAGCAGTACTTC. It translates to CASSIGQGASYEQYF. V is TRBV19 and J is TRBJ2-7, with TRBD1 matching 8 bases. Per the germline V gene, CDR1 is LNHDA and CDR2 is SQIVND (reference sequence). The CDR3 spans 15 residues. V lost 3 bases, J lost 1 base, and 5 bases stayed unmatched.

The chain is built from TRBV24-1 and TRBJ1-2, with D tentatively TRBD1 (6 bases). Trimming cost V 4 bases and J 6 bases, with 11 bases left between them. Germline V gives CDR1 KGHDR, CDR2 SFDVKD. The CDR3 has 13 residues. In DNA, the CDR3 is TGTGCCACCAGTGAGCCTACAGGGCATGGCTACACCTTC. Translating gives CATSEPTGHGYTF.

A remark on this clonotype: A much larger clone differs by one base, so this may be a read error. The CDR3 nucleotides are TGTGCCAGCGTGGAAAACCCGGGACTAGCATACGAGCAGTACTTC. As protein: CASVENPGLAYEQYF. The chain recombines TRBV7-9 with TRBJ2-7; 9 nucleotides agree with TRBD2. Germline V lookup: CDR1 SEHNR, CDR2 FQNEAQ (reference sequence). CDR3 length: 15 residues. V was pared by 8 bases and J by 4 bases, with 12 bases of the junction left unmatched.

In this sample, this clonotype turned up many times. The genes are TRBV2 and TRBJ1-5; D unresolved. This CDR3 spans 14 amino acids. Germline V CDR1 and CDR2: SNHLY, FYNNEI. Between the trimmed V and J ends, which lost 3 bases and 0 bases, there was a span of 6 bases. CDR3 residues: CASSDTDSNQPQHF. Written as DNA, the CDR3 is TGTGCCAGCAGTGATACGGATAGCAATCAGCCCCAGCATTTT.

The sample holds many counts of this clonotype. The CDR3 bases are TGTGCCAGCAGCCCCCGGCGGGCGGGATTGCCTAGCACAGATACGCAGTATTTT. Translated, it gives CASSPRRAGLPSTDTQYF. The V and J genes are TRBV7-8 and TRBJ2-3; TRBD2 is a possible D gene (6 bases). This CDR3 contains 18 residues. V shed 5 bases and J shed 0 bases, with 21 bases lying between them. Germline-derived CDR1 and CDR2 are SGHVS and FQNEAQ. Full variable domain (outside the CDR3, taken from reference TRBV7-8 and TRBJ2-3): GAGVSQSPRYKVAKRGQDVALRCDPISGHVSLFWYQQALGQGPEFLTYFQNEAQLDKSGLPSDRFFAERPEGSVSTLKIQRTQQEDSAVYLCASSPRRAGLPSTDTQYFGPGTRLTVL.

This clonotype showed up many times. The V gene is TRBV2, the J gene TRBJ1-3, with TRBD1 matching 7 bases. Germline V lookup: CDR1 SNHLY, CDR2 FYNNEI. The CDR3 runs to 12 residues. J gave up 8 bases and V 8 bases, and 6 bases lay outside the gene matches. CDR3 nucleotide sequence: TGTGCCAGCGATACAGGGGCGGACACCATATATTTT. It translates to CASDTGADTIYF. Based on the CDR3 plus reference TRBV2 and TRBJ1-3, the full variable domain is EPEVTQTPSHQVTQMGQEVILRCVPISNHLYFYWYRQILGQKVEFLVSFYNNEISEKSEIFDDQFSVERPDGSNFTLKIRSTKLEDSAMYFCASDTGADTIYFGEGSWLTVV.

This clonotype came up many times. The chain combines TRBV2 with TRBJ2-4, with D perhaps TRBD2 (5 bases). V was trimmed by 1 base and J by 6 bases, leaving 10 bases between them. The CDR3 contains 14 residues. Germline values: CDR1 SNHLY, CDR2 FYNNEI. CDR3 protein: CASSEGPSGNIQYF. CDR3 bases: TGTGCCAGCAGTGAAGGGCCGAGCGGAAACATTCAGTACTTC.

This sequence joins TRBV19 and TRBJ2-7; D uncertain. CDR1 and CDR2 (germline): LNHDA, SQIVND (reference sequence). Trimming took 4 bases from V and 3 from J, leaving 13 bases between them. The CDR3 contains 14 residues. CDR3 sequence (DNA): TGTGCCAGTAGTAACGACCCAGGCGGCTACGAGCAGTACTTC. Encoded protein: CASSNDPGGYEQYF.

This clonotype appeared many times. The rearrangement links TRBV12-3 or TRBV12-4 to TRBJ2-3; D is unresolved. This CDR3 is 15 amino acids long. V shed 0 bases and J shed 1 base, with 8 bases lying between them. The CDR3 DNA is TGTGCCAGCAGTTTAGCCTGGTCGGGCACAGATACGCAGTATTTT. Protein sequence: CASSLAWSGTDTQYF.

This clonotype was seen a few times. This chain connects TRBV27 to TRBJ2-7; TRBD1 agrees at 9 bases. The length of the CDR3 is 15 residues. Germline loops: CDR1 MNHEY, CDR2 SMNVEV (reference sequence). V shed 2 bases, J shed 3 bases, and the junction held 5 bases outside the gene matches. The CDR3 nucleotides are TGTGCCAGCAGTTTAGCCGGGACAGGGATCTACGAGCAGTACTTC. It is translated as CASSLAGTGIYEQYF.

This clonotype appeared a few times. The chain carries TRBV24-1 and TRBJ2-5; possible D gene TRBD2, 5 bases. The ends were cut back, 3 bases at V and 5 bases at J, with 18 bases in the middle. The CDR3 spans 16 residues. Germline V gene data show CDR1 as KGHDR and CDR2 as SFDVKD. CDR3 loop: CATSDGLGSGIETQYF. In DNA, the CDR3 is TGTGCCACCAGTGATGGCTTAGGGTCCGGGATCGAGACCCAGTACTTC.

There are a few counts of this clonotype. The genes are TRBV19 and TRBJ1-2; D may be TRBD1 (5 bases). V was pared by 5 bases and J by 10 bases, with 20 bases between. Germline V gene sequence: CDR1 LNHDA, CDR2 SQIVND (reference sequence). The CDR3 length is 14 residues. The CDR3 loop reads CASSPNSGTSYYTF. CDR3 bases: TGTGCCAGTAGTCCCAACTCCGGGACCTCGTACTACACCTTC.

This clonotype was seen at least ten times. The chain employs TRBV18 and TRBJ2-6, with D perhaps matching TRBD2 (7 bases). The CDR3 has 13 amino acids. V lost 5 bases and J 14 bases, leaving 16 bases between the germline ends. Germline CDR1 reads KGHSH; CDR2 reads LQKENI. DNA for the CDR3: TGTGCCAGCTCAGCGGGGGCTACCGGGATCCTGACTTTC. Protein: CASSAGATGILTF.

The gene calls are TRBV30 and TRBJ2-7; the D is unclear. With 0 bases removed from V and 6 bases from J, the gap between germline ends came to 6 bases. Germline lookup yields CDR1 GTSNPN and CDR2 SVGIG (reference sequence). This CDR3 spans 11 amino acids. The chain's CDR3 is CAWSVMGEQYF. The CDR3 DNA is TGTGCCTGGAGTGTAATGGGCGAGCAGTACTTC. Complete variable domain (other parts from reference TRBV30 and TRBJ2-7): SQTIHQWPATLVQPVGSPLSLECTVEGTSNPNLYWYRQAAGRGLQLLFYSVGIGQISSEVPQNLSASRPQDRQFILSSKKLLLSDSGFYLCAWSVMGEQYFGPGTRLTVT.

This chain links TRBV10-3 with TRBJ2-3; possibly TRBD1 or TRBD2 for D (5 bases each). The CDR3 contains 14 residues. Germline V gene data show CDR1 as ENHRY and CDR2 as SYGVKD. V lost 5 bases and J lost 2, with 11 bases in between. The CDR3 DNA is TGTGCCATCAGTACCACCGGGACCACAGATACGCAGTATTTT. It codes for CAISTTGTTDTQYF.

This clonotype was recorded at least ten times. The chain uses TRBV6-5 and TRBJ1-1, with unresolved D. With 2 bases removed from V and 2 bases from J, the gap between germline ends came to 12 bases. The V gene's germline CDR1 is MNHEY and CDR2 SVGAGI. CDR3 length: 15 amino acids. The CDR3: CASSYGESRNTEAFF. The DNA for the CDR3 is TGTGCCAGCAGTTACGGGGAATCGAGAAACACTGAAGCTTTCTTT.

Many counts were recorded for this clonotype. This chain joins TRBV19 and TRBJ2-7; 8 bases map to TRBD1. The CDR3 is made up of 15 amino acids. CDR1 LNHDA and CDR2 SQIVND come from the germline V gene (reference sequence). The trim removed 3 bases at V and 0 bases at J, leaving 4 bases unmatched. The CDR3 protein is CASSIDRGTSYEQYF. The DNA for the CDR3 is TGTGCCAGTAGTATCGACAGGGGTACCTCCTACGAGCAGTACTTC.